This is a list of T cell receptor beta chains from one sample in a study of blood T cell repertoires in COVID-19. Clones were read by immunoSEQ multiplex PCR, and TCRdb kept only the in-frame ones, dropping some. The data contain approximately 150,000 clones, around 81% of them singletons. The sample consisted of peripheral blood. The receptors derive from a man between 60 and 70 years old with active or convalescent COVID-19. The CDR3 runs from the conserved cysteine through the conserved F or W. A D gene is named only where the DNA matches it firmly. Size is omitted from some rows. Given values are once, few, many or a class for expanded clones.

NA	NA	TRBJ1-5	TRBV19	CASSMLGQPHDNQPQHF	TGTGCCAGTAGTATGTTGGGGCAGCCACATGACAATCAGCCCCAGCATTTT
NA	NA	TRBJ2-7	TRBV19	CASSIQGSSYEQYF	TGTGCCAGTAGTATCCAGGGGAGCTCCTACGAGCAGTACTTC
NA	NA	TRBJ2-1	TRBV5-1	CASSLLSSYNEQFF	TGCGCCAGCAGCCTGCTGAGCTCCTACAATGAGCAGTTCTTC
few	NA	TRBJ2-7	TRBV6-1	CASSGRSRGHSYEQYF	TGTGCCAGCAGTGGTAGGAGTAGGGGCCACTCCTACGAGCAGTACTTC
NA	TRBD2	TRBJ2-1	TRBV18	CASSPITGTSGGRGQFF	TGTGCCAGCTCACCGATTACCGGGACTAGCGGGGGCAGGGGGCAGTTCTTC
few	NA	TRBJ2-1	TRBV18	CASSLKTGNNEQFF	TGTGCCAGCTCATTAAAGACAGGAAACAATGAGCAGTTCTTC
NA	TRBD1	TRBJ1-2	TRBV12-3/TRBV12-4	CASSSRTGLGYTF	TGTGCCAGCAGTTCCCGGACAGGGCTCGGCTACACCTTC
NA	TRBD1	TRBJ1-5	TRBV6-2/TRBV6-3	CASSPTESGTGPNQPQHF	TGTGCCAGCAGCCCTACTGAATCCGGGACAGGTCCCAATCAGCCCCAGCATTTT
NA	TRBD2	TRBJ2-1	TRBV7-9	CATGTSGNEQFF	TGTGCCACTGGGACTAGCGGCAATGAGCAGTTCTTC
NA	TRBD1	TRBJ2-2	TRBV10-3	CAISDGRTGAANTGELFF	TGTGCCATCAGTGATGGCCGGACAGGGGCCGCGAACACCGGGGAGCTGTTTTTT
NA	NA	TRBJ2-5	TRBV20-1	CSALYKETQYF	TGCAGTGCCTTGTACAAAGAGACCCAGTACTTC
few	NA	TRBJ1-4	TRBV2	CASSDGRAVEKLFF	TGTGCCAGCAGTGATGGCAGGGCGGTTGAAAAACTGTTTTTT
few	NA	TRBJ2-2	TRBV7-6	CASSLAQRGGELFF	TGTGCCAGCAGCTTAGCTCAGCGTGGCGGGGAGCTGTTTTTT
NA	NA	TRBJ1-2	TRBV18	CASSARQERYGYTF	TGTGCCAGCTCAGCCCGACAGGAGCGCTATGGCTACACCTTC
NA	TRBD2	TRBJ2-7	TRBV5-1	CASSPFRAGGRRSDYEQYF	TGCGCCAGCAGCCCGTTTAGAGCGGGAGGCCGGCGTTCCGACTACGAGCAGTACTTC
NA	TRBD2	TRBJ2-1	TRBV24-1	CATSDPWGGVYNEQFF	TGTGCCACCAGTGACCCCTGGGGGGGGGTTTACAATGAGCAGTTCTTC
NA	NA	TRBJ1-4	TRBV9	CASSVGGLGEKLFF	TGTGCCAGCAGCGTTGGGGGCCTAGGTGAAAAACTGTTTTTT
NA	TRBD1	TRBJ1-4	TRBV28	CASQDRGNNEKLFF	TGTGCCAGTCAGGACAGGGGGAATAATGAAAAACTGTTTTTT
NA	NA	TRBJ2-3	TRBV6-5	CASSRTDTQYF	TGTGCCAGCAGCCGGACAGATACGCAGTATTTT
NA	NA	TRBJ1-2	TRBV28	CASSPPVGPGGYGYTF	TGTGCCAGCAGTCCACCGGTGGGGCCCGGGGGCTATGGCTACACCTTC
once	NA	TRBJ1-1	TRBV3-1/TRBV3-2	CASSPQRGNTEAFF	TGTGCCAGCAGTCCCCAAAGGGGGAACACTGAAGCTTTCTTT
NA	NA	TRBJ1-3	TRBV15	CATSSPEGATYTIYF	TGTGCCACCAGCAGTCCCGAAGGGGCTACATACACCATATATTTT
NA	TRBD1	TRBJ1-2	TRBV19	CASTLAGGPFYYGYTF	TGTGCCAGTACCCTAGCAGGGGGCCCTTTTTACTATGGCTACACCTTC
once	TRBD1	TRBJ2-7	TRBV5-5	CASSLFATGGGEQYF	TGTGCCAGCAGCTTGTTTGCTACAGGGGGAGGAGAGCAGTACTTC
NA	NA	TRBJ2-7	TRBV5-6	CASSLAGQTTYEQYF	TGTGCCAGCAGCTTGGCCGGACAGACTACCTACGAGCAGTACTTC
NA	TRBD2	TRBJ2-5	TRBV7-6	CASSLLGLAGGIETQYF	TGTGCCAGCAGCTTACTCGGACTAGCGGGAGGGATTGAGACCCAGTACTTC
NA	TRBD1	TRBJ1-2	TRBV3-1/TRBV3-2	CASSLQGARDYGYTF	TGTGCCAGCAGCTTACAGGGGGCGCGGGACTATGGCTACACCTTC
NA	NA	TRBJ1-5	TRBV18	CASSPPSPRTPHQPQHF	TGTGCCAGCTCACCGCCCTCCCCTAGGACACCTCATCAGCCCCAGCATTTT
NA	NA	TRBJ1-6	TRBV6-5	CASRGNRANNSPLHF	TGTGCCAGCAGGGGAAACAGGGCAAATAATTCACCCCTCCACTTT
NA	NA	TRBJ1-2	TRBV7-6	CASSLDQGSGYTF	TGTGCCAGCAGCTTAGATCAGGGTAGCGGCTACACCTTC
NA	NA	TRBJ2-1	TRBV7-2	CASTERVAEGYNEQFF	TGTGCCAGCACCGAACGGGTAGCGGAGGGCTACAATGAGCAGTTCTTC
NA	TRBD1	TRBJ1-4	TRBV6-1	CASSGGQGWRPTNEKLFF	TGTGCCAGCAGTGGAGGACAGGGGTGGAGACCAACTAATGAAAAACTGTTTTTT
once	NA	TRBJ1-2	TRBV5-1	CASSVNPGQTIGYTF	TGCGCCAGCAGCGTAAATCCGGGACAAACTATCGGCTACACCTTC
NA	TRBD1	TRBJ2-2	TRBV5-6	CASSFPGQGSTGELFF	TGTGCCAGCAGCTTCCCGGGACAGGGCTCTACCGGGGAGCTGTTTTTT
NA	TRBD1	TRBJ2-1	TRBV20-1	CSANDRDSSYNEQFF	TGCAGTGCTAATGACAGGGATAGCTCCTACAATGAGCAGTTCTTC
NA	NA	TRBJ1-6	TRBV6-5	CAVRGARNSPLHF	TGTGCCGTTCGGGGGGCGCGTAATTCACCCCTCCACTTT
NA	NA	TRBJ2-1	TRBV25-1	CASSETGRGLDNEQFF	TGTGCCAGCAGTGAAACCGGCAGGGGTCTTGACAATGAGCAGTTCTTC
NA	NA	TRBJ2-5	TRBV5-1	CASSSRVSGPDETQYF	TGCGCCAGCAGCTCCAGGGTATCCGGGCCAGACGAGACCCAGTACTTC
once	TRBD1	TRBJ1-2	TRBV11-2	CASSSPGQLNYGYTF	TGTGCCAGCAGCTCCCCGGGACAGTTAAACTATGGCTACACCTTC
once	NA	TRBJ2-2	TRBV11-2	CASSTATALNTGELFF	TGTGCCAGCAGCACCGCGACAGCTTTGAACACCGGGGAGCTGTTTTTT
NA	NA	TRBJ1-1	TRBV5-1	CASSLFDSQNTEAFF	TGCGCCAGCAGCTTGTTTGACAGTCAAAACACTGAAGCTTTCTTT
NA	NA	TRBJ1-1	TRBV12-3/TRBV12-4	CASSLLRDTEAFF	TGTGCCAGCAGTTTACTGAGGGACACTGAAGCTTTCTTT
NA	TRBD2	TRBJ2-3	TRBV25-1	CASSGTSTTDTQYF	TGTGCCAGCAGTGGGACTAGTACCACAGATACGCAGTATTTT
few	TRBD2	TRBJ2-1	TRBV9	CASSGPSGGAYNEQFF	TGTGCCAGCAGCGGCCCTAGCGGGGGGGCCTACAATGAGCAGTTCTTC
NA	TRBD1	TRBJ1-2	TRBV11-2	CASSLGVQGAANYGYTF	TGTGCCAGCAGCCTAGGGGTCCAGGGGGCGGCTAACTATGGCTACACCTTC